This entry concerns a single T cell receptor beta chain. Using immunoSEQ multiplex PCR, the repertoire was profiled, and TCRdb retains in-frame clones only, with some absent. The data hold 200,000 to 250,000 clones, with approximately 85% observed a single time. The CDR3 spans 14 residues. The V end was cut by 1 base, the J end by 5 bases, with 11 bases between. CDR1 SGHTA and CDR2 FQGNSA come from the germline V gene. This record comes from a study of blood T cell repertoires in COVID-19. Participants reported their clinical history, and cohort assignment relied on those reports. Cohort 3 donors counted as recovered after two negative PCRs, clearance, or resolved symptoms.

This sequence originates from a woman aged 50 to 65 who had recovered from COVID-19. Sequencing was done on a sample of PBMCs or T cells enriched from blood (not recorded which). The gene calls are TRBV7-2 and TRBJ1-2, with D uncertain. CDR3 sequence: CASSLGRRTYGYTF. CDR3 DNA sequence: TGTGCCAGCAGCTTAGGTAGACGGACTTATGGCTACACCTTC.